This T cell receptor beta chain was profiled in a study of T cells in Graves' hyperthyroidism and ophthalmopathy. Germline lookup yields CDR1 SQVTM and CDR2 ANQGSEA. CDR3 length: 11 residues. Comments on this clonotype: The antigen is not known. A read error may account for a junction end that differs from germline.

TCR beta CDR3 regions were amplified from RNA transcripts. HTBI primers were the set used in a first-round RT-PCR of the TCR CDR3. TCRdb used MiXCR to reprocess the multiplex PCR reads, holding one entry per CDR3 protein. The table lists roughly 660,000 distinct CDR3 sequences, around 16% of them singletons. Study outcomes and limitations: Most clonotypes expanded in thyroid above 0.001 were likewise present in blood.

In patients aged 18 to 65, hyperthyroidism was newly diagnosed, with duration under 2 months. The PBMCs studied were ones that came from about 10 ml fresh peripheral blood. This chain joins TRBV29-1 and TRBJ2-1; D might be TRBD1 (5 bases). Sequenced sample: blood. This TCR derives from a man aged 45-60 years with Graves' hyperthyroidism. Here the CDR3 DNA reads TGCAGCGTTGAAGATGGACATGAGCAGCTCTTC. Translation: CSVEDGHEQLF.